This T cell receptor beta chain was identified in a study of shared clonotypes between healthy human individuals (TCRdb year 2020). With regard to the full study: The cohort included three men and a couple of women between 18 and 49 years of age. To estimate repertoire size and how much clonotypes are shared between individuals, the study performed deep sequencing of blood TCR repertoires from a few healthy adults. To increase sequencing depth and limit assay-specific biases, different laboratories used diverse techniques to prepare libraries and sequence TCR repertoires. Between about 0.94 and 8.9 billion PBMCs per donor were obtained by leukapheresis.

Taken from cysteine to phenylalanine, the CDR3 has 15 residues. Just CDR3 DNA is preserved here, 45 bases in frame from base 1. CDR1 is given as MDHEN and CDR2 as SYDVKM, both from the germline V gene. V is shortened by 2 bases, J by 0 bases, and the region joining them spans 9 bases. Using the deep immunoSEQ assay, multiplex PCR amplified TCR CDR3 regions from genomic DNA. For each cell subset, the extracted genomic DNA was distributed evenly across all wells of several immunoSEQ 96-well plates, and each plate served as one replicate. Each replicate PCR for unsorted PBMC received approximately 0.3 ug genomic DNA, equal to about 30,000 T cell genomes. Genomic DNA from unsorted PBMC was sequenced over ten immunoSEQ deep assay plates. The purified libraries were quantified using a Qubit 3.0 fluorometer, sized with a Bioanalyzer 2100, and then quantified again using the KAPA Library Quantification kit. Every immunoSEQ 96-well plate was sequenced on a separate single-read 150-cycle Illumina NextSeq 550 flow cell. The source study handled its data this way. Because the immunoSEQ output included only junctional sequences and no quality scores, the filtering could not be the same as the filtering used for full-length reads. To assign V/J genes and CDR3, sequences were annotated against IMGT germline references using PyIR, a Python wrapper for IgBLAST v1.9. Reads with weak V/J assignments (E-value above 1e-6), missing CDR3, stop codons, out-of-frame junctions, or ambiguous translated residues were removed. V3J clonotypes were defined by identical inferred V gene, J gene, and CDR3 amino acid sequence. Percentage overlap between repertoires was calculated by dividing the number of shared unique clonotypes by the size of the smaller repertoire. Three approaches were used to assess repertoire richness: RTK rarefaction, the Chao1 estimator, and Recon v2.1 estimates of unobserved clonotypes. Imported from immuneACCESS, the table was reduced by TCRdb to in-frame sequences with V and J called. These copies leave out some clones; in studies compared against another copy, an unresolved V gene accounts for under half, and the cause of the remainder is not known. From that table come the V and J calls and clone size; the DNA was used to work out D and trimming. Present in this sample are 400,000 to 600,000 clones, 70% to 80% of which were seen just once. The ten largest clones add up to roughly an eighth of the sample.

General findings and caveats noted by the study authors: The genetic and exposure-history diversity represented was limited by the small number of donors. Pairwise subsampling indicated that sequencing depth was expected to affect the degree of clonotype sharing among donors. Sampling was restricted to blood, and TCR repertoires in tissues likely differ from the TCR repertoires found in blood.

Donors were healthy HIV-negative adults with no recently reported acute infections or vaccinations. Every donor was a Caucasian adult residing in Nashville, Tennessee, USA. For unsorted samples, tens of millions of PBMCs were counted, and genomic DNA was extracted using the QIAamp DNA Blood Mini kit. Blood was obtained by leukapheresis, after which PBMCs were separated by Ficoll-Histopaque density gradient centrifugation and cryopreserved in liquid nitrogen vapor phase. With respect to this clone: Its antigen target is currently unknown. No much larger clone is present one base from it, and per-base qualities are unavailable.

The sequence derives from a woman aged 40 to 50 in good health. Some clones in this sample may be carry-over from other donors' samples. The sequence links TRBV28 to TRBJ2-3; perhaps TRBD2 is the D gene, with 5 bases matching. Material for sequencing was PBMCs. The nucleotide sequence reads TGTGCCAGCAGTTTAAAGCGGCCTAGCACAGATACGCAGTATTTT. Translated, this is CASSLKRPSTDTQYF.